This entry lists 18 T cell receptor beta chains sequenced from one sample in a study of cytomegalovirus exposure and HLA in healthy donors. 13 Jbeta primers and 60 Vbeta primers were used for the PCR. Libraries were prepared by immunoSEQ multiplex PCR; TCRdb keeps only in-frame clonotypes and omits some of them. The sample gives around 130,000 clones, 75% to 85% of which show up once; 2.5% to 3.5% is in the top ten. The specimen was PBMCs. All receptors come from a male donor in good health and CMV-seronegative.

This sequence joins TRBV27 and TRBJ1-6, with a weak D call TRBD1 (6 bases). Trimming cost V 11 bases and J 10 bases, with 12 bases left between them. The CDR3 runs 11 residues. Germline CDR1 and CDR2: MNHEY and SMNVEV (reference sequence). The CDR3 loop is CASKGESPLHF. CDR3 nucleotide sequence: TGTGCCTCCAAGGGGGAATCACCCCTCCACTTT.

V usage is TRBV7-8 and J usage is TRBJ2-2; D gene unclear. CDR1 and CDR2 from the germline V gene are SGHVS and FQNEAQ. Trimming took off 2 bases at V and 6 bases at J, with 7 bases between the two ends. The CDR3 runs 13 residues. CDR3 region: CASSLSEAGELFF. The CDR3 DNA reads TGTGCCAGCAGCTTATCCGAGGCCGGGGAGCTGTTTTTT.

This chain uses TRBV5-4 with TRBJ1-2; tentatively, D is TRBD1 (6 bases). This CDR3 comprises 15 residues. The germline V and J ends were trimmed by 3 bases and 2 bases, with 14 bases remaining between them. Germline V lookup: CDR1 SGHNT, CDR2 YYREEE (reference sequence). The CDR3 nucleotides are TGTGCCAGCAGCTCTAGGGGGGGCGGAAACTATGGCTACACCTTC. Protein: CASSSRGGGNYGYTF.

The genes are TRBV11-2 and TRBJ2-2, with 10 bases that match TRBD1. Germline V gene data show CDR1 as SGHAT and CDR2 as FQNNGV. The CDR3 extends over 16 amino acids. V gave up 5 bases and J gave up 4 bases; unmatched junction bases: 7. CDR3 region: CASSISGTGVTGELFF. CDR3 DNA: TGTGCCAGCAGCATTTCCGGGACAGGGGTCACCGGGGAGCTGTTTTTT.

J is TRBJ2-5 and V is TRBV5-4, with D maybe TRBD1 (6 bases). The CDR3 sequence is 14 residues long. Germline values: CDR1 SGHNT, CDR2 YYREEE (reference sequence). V shed 9 bases and J shed 4 bases, with 19 bases lying between them. This CDR3 is CATRQGLGPETQYF. CDR3 nucleotide sequence: TGTGCCACCCGTCAGGGGCTGGGGCCAGAGACCCAGTACTTC.

Comment on this clone: The junction and the germline gene differ at one end; a read error may be behind it. The chain uses TRBV7-9 and TRBJ1-2, with TRBD1 matching 12 bases. The CDR3 has 19 residues. Per germline, CDR1 SEHNR and CDR2 FQNEAQ (reference sequence). The CDR3 loop is CSSSLFIGTGGAGNYGYTF. CDR3 nucleotides: TGTTCCAGCAGCTTATTCATTGGGACAGGGGGCGCGGGAAACTATGGCTACACCTTC.

This clone was seen only a few times. At the DNA level, this CDR3 is encoded by other sequences in the same sample as well. The rearrangement joins TRBV6-5 to TRBJ1-6, with D hard to call. Deletions cut 5 bases from V and 7 bases from J, with 12 bases between. The CDR3 sequence is 14 residues long. Germline-derived CDR1 and CDR2 are MNHEY and SVGAGI. In DNA, the CDR3 is TGTGCCAGCAGTGAACACGGAGCGAATTCACCCCTCCACTTT. It encodes CASSEHGANSPLHF.

This clone was detected a few times. A junction boundary mismatches the germline segment, possibly from a read error. CDR3 DNA sequence: TGTGCCAGCACCTCCGGGACAGGCCACTACGATGAGCAGTTCTTC. It is translated as CASTSGTGHYDEQFF. The chain links TRBV7-8 to TRBJ2-1, with 8 bases matching TRBD1. Germline V CDR1 and CDR2: SGHVS, FQNEAQ. This CDR3 spans 15 amino acids. The full variable domain, its missing parts supplied by reference TRBV7-8 and TRBJ2-1, is GAGVSQSPRYKVAKRGQDVALRCDPISGHVSLFWYQQALGQGPEFLTYFQNEAQLDKSGLPSDRFFAERPEGSVSTLKIQRTQQEDSAVYLCASTSGTGHYDEQFFGPGTRLTVL.

Here the CDR3 reads CASSLDQLAGSEQFF. Here the CDR3 DNA reads TGTGCCAGCAGCTTAGACCAACTAGCGGGGAGTGAGCAGTTCTTC. The genes are TRBV11-2 and TRBJ2-1, with 10 bases aligning to TRBD2. This CDR3 has 15 amino acids. From germline, CDR1 is SGHAT and CDR2 FQNNGV. Losses at the gene ends were 0 bases for V and 9 bases for J; bases not matched to a gene: 5.

This clone was seen once. Its ends do not fully match the called genes, so a read error is possible. The V gene is TRBV2, the J gene TRBJ2-4; TRBD2 matches at 9 bases. This CDR3 region has 16 residues. The germline CDR1 and CDR2 sequences are SNHLY and FYNNEI. The CDR3 DNA is TGTGCCAGCAGTCAGCTAGCGGGACTAGCCAAAAACAGTCAGTACTTC. This translates into CASSQLAGLAKNSQYF.

The V and J genes are TRBV27 and TRBJ2-7; 14 nucleotides agree with TRBD2. This CDR3 is 19 amino acids long. J gave up 5 bases and V 7 bases, and 19 bases lay outside the gene matches. The germline V gene has CDR1 MNHEY and CDR2 SMNVEV (reference sequence). CDR3: CASTLGPGTSGSRGDEQYF. DNA for the CDR3: TGTGCCAGCACCCTTGGGCCCGGGACTAGCGGGAGCAGGGGGGACGAGCAGTACTTC.

This clone has more than one count but fewer than ten. The chain couples TRBV5-1 to TRBJ2-5; no clear D gene. The CDR3 spans 14 residues. The V end was cut by 0 bases, the J end by 2 bases, with 8 bases between. Germline values: CDR1 SGHRS, CDR2 YFSETQ. The chain's CDR3 is CASSLGTAQETQYF. The CDR3, as DNA: TGCGCCAGCAGCTTGGGTACAGCACAAGAGACCCAGTACTTC.

This rearrangement joins TRBV7-3 to TRBJ2-1; the D gene is possibly TRBD2 (5 bases). CDR1 is SGHTA and CDR2 is FQGTGA in the germline V gene. The CDR3 is 16 amino acids. V was cut by 0 bases and J by 2 bases, with 11 bases left in between. The CDR3 protein is CASSLTGSGTYNEQFF. The CDR3 DNA reads TGTGCCAGCAGCTTAACAGGCAGCGGCACCTACAATGAGCAGTTCTTC.

CDR3 sequence reads: CASRYSGARGYTF. The CDR3 nucleotides read TGTGCCAGCCGCTACTCGGGGGCGCGGGGCTACACCTTC. V and J are TRBV6-5 and TRBJ1-2; TRBD1 is a possible D gene (6 bases). The CDR3 covers 13 residues. With 8 bases removed from V and 8 bases from J, the gap between germline ends came to 18 bases. Germline values: CDR1 MNHEY, CDR2 SVGAGI.

The chain joins TRBV5-1 to TRBJ2-1; possibly TRBD1 for D (5 bases). CDR1 and CDR2 from the germline V gene are SGHRS and YFSETQ. This CDR3 region has 13 residues. The ends were cut back, 2 bases at V and 10 bases at J, with 13 bases in the middle. This CDR3 is CASSFSGRAEQFF. The CDR3 DNA sequence: TGCGCCAGCAGCTTTTCAGGGCGCGCAGAGCAGTTCTTC. The whole variable domain, remainder taken from reference TRBV5-1 and TRBJ2-1, is KAGVTQTPRYLIKTRGQQVTLSCSPISGHRSVSWYQQTPGQGLQFLFEYFSETQRNKGNFPGRFSGRQFSNSRSEMNVSTLELGDSALYLCASSFSGRAEQFFGPGTRLTVL.

This clone was observed a handful of times. The V call is TRBV10-3, the J call TRBJ1-2, with D possibly matching TRBD1 (5 bases). The CDR3 length is 17 residues. The V gene lost 0 bases and the J gene lost 7 bases, with 21 bases spanning the gap. The germline gives CDR1 ENHRY, CDR2 SYGVKD. The CDR3 sequence is CAISESRGETEVVGYTF. The CDR3 DNA sequence: TGTGCCATCAGTGAGTCGCGGGGGGAGACGGAGGTCGTTGGCTACACCTTC.

The J gene is TRBJ2-4, the V gene TRBV6-4; D is possibly TRBD2 (5 bases). Germline CDR1 reads MRHNA; CDR2 reads SNTAGT. This CDR3 comprises 13 residues. Trimming cost V 0 bases and J 6 bases, with 6 bases left between them. CDR3 sequence reads: CASSDSSGNIQYF. In DNA form, the CDR3 reads TGTGCCAGCAGTGACTCGAGCGGAAACATTCAGTACTTC.

The chain recombines TRBV25-1 with TRBJ1-5; D is ambiguous. The germline gives CDR1 MGHDK, CDR2 SYGVNS. The CDR3 runs to 14 residues. V lost 5 bases, J lost 1 base, and 9 bases lay in between. The CDR3, as DNA: TGTGCCAGCAGTCCCGGCGGGAGCAATCAGCCCCAGCATTTT. Its protein product is CASSPGGSNQPQHF.